The source of this TCR beta chain is a study of regulatory T cells in long-lasting Graves disease. Findings and caveats of the study: Persistent disease preferred TRBV28, TRBJ1-2 and TRBJ2-5.

The time point is: newly diagnosed GD, antithyroid drugs for less than 3 months. After RNA was extracted from PBMCs, the TCR library was made from it. Assembly of TCR beta libraries relied on iRepertoire HTBI primers together with Arm-PCR of CDR3 regions. TCRdb re-analysed the multiplex PCR reads in MiXCR, keeping a single row per CDR3 protein. Among around 420,000 distinct CDR3 sequences listed, approximately 15% were seen once. This clonotype was seen ten or more times. The antigen remains undetermined. With V trimmed by 6 bases and J by 4 bases, 15 bases remained unmatched. In germline, CDR1 is SQVTM, CDR2 ANQGSEA. The CDR3 has 16 residues. A further study also used this sample, focusing on T cells in Graves' hyperthyroidism and ophthalmopathy. That paper states: Patients showing uncontrolled infection, other autoimmune disease, pregnancy or lactation were ineligible. In the first-round RT-PCR of the TCR CDR3, the HTBI primer set was used.

This sequence joins TRBV29-1 and TRBJ2-1, with 7 bases that match TRBD1. The sequence was collected from a woman in her forties with Graves disease. The specimen comprised peripheral blood mononuclear cells (PBMCs), sampled at new diagnosis, from a patient treated with antithyroid drugs. CDR3 sequence (DNA): TGCAGCGTCCTCACCCGGGGACAGAGTACATACAATGAGCAGTTCTTC. This encodes CSVLTRGQSTYNEQFF.